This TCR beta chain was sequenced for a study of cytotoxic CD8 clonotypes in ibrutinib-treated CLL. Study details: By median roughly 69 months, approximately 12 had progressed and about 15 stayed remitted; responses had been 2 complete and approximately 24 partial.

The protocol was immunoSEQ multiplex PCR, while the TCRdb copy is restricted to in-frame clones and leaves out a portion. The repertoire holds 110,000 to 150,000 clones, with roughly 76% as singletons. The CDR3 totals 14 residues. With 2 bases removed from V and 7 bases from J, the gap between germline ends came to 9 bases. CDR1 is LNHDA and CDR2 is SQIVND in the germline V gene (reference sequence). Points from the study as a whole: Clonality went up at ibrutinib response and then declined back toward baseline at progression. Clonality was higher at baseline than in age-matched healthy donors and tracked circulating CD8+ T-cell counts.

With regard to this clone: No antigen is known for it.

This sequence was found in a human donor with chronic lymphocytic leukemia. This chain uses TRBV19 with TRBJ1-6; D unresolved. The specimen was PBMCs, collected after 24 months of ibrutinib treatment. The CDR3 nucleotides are TGTGCCAGTAGTATACGGATGGGGAATTCACCCCTCCACTTT. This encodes CASSIRMGNSPLHF.